The present entry profiles one T cell receptor beta chain with its context. The sample originates from a study of blood T cell repertoires in COVID-19. Turning to the study itself: Sites in the United States, Italy and Spain provided acute and convalescent COVID-19 samples. Sample material is recorded as cDNA or gDNA derived from T cells, B-cell-depleted T cells, or PBMCs.

V was trimmed by 0 bases and J by 4 bases, leaving 16 bases between them. Germline V lookup: CDR1 LNHNV, CDR2 YYDKDF (reference sequence). The CDR3 runs 16 residues. Methods used by the authors: Amplified reference gene primers provided the basis for estimating nucleated cell counts. Clones were sequenced by immunoSEQ multiplex PCR, and TCRdb holds only the in-frame ones, with some missing. D and trimming come from the DNA, and the V and J calls and clone size come from that table. Here the sample spans roughly 180,000 clones, less than 90% being singletons. Source material: peripheral blood. This sequence originates from a man aged 65 to 85 with active or convalescent COVID-19. J is TRBJ2-7 and V is TRBV15, with a possible D match to TRBD1 (5 bases). The CDR3, as DNA: TGTGCCACCAGCAGAGATCGAACGGACATGCGGTACGAGCAGTACTTC. Translated, it gives CATSRDRTDMRYEQYF. Full variable domain (outside the CDR3, taken from reference TRBV15 and TRBJ2-7): DAMVIQNPRYQVTQFGKPVTLSCSQTLNHNVMYWYQQKSSQAPKLLFHYYDKDFNNEADTPDNFQSRRPNTSFCFLDIRSPGLGDTAMYLCATSRDRTDMRYEQYFGPGTRLTVT.